This entry lists 18 T cell receptor beta chains sequenced from one sample in a study of cytomegalovirus exposure and HLA in healthy donors. Only in-frame clones appear in the TCRdb table, and some are missing; sequencing was by immunoSEQ multiplex PCR. Among 300,000 to 400,000 clones listed, around 90% were seen once. Sequencing was carried out using PBMCs. The receptors originated from a man younger than 45 in good health and CMV-seronegative.

This clone was observed a single time. The rearrangement uses TRBV10-3 and TRBJ2-7; TRBD1 matches 8 bases. V gave up 2 bases and J gave up 6 bases; unmatched junction bases: 6. The V gene's germline CDR1 is ENHRY and CDR2 SYGVKD. The CDR3 extends over 14 amino acids. CDR3 sequence reads: CAISELAGGREQYF. The CDR3 DNA sequence: TGTGCCATCAGTGAGCTGGCAGGGGGCCGCGAGCAGTACTTC.

The V gene is TRBV6-5, the J gene TRBJ1-2, with TRBD1 identical over 9 bases. J was trimmed by 5 bases and V by 10 bases; bases with no gene match: 11. Germline values: CDR1 MNHEY, CDR2 SVGAGI. This CDR3 is built from 14 residues. CDR3 residues: CATADDRGGYGYTF. CDR3 DNA sequence: TGTGCCACCGCTGACGACAGGGGGGGGTATGGCTACACCTTC.

Only a few counts were recorded for this clone. The genes are TRBV7-9 and TRBJ1-2; a weak D match, TRBD1 (6 bases). V lost 2 bases, J lost 4 bases, and 17 bases lay in between. CDR1 SEHNR and CDR2 FQNEAQ come from the germline V gene (reference sequence). CDR3 length equals 16 residues. For the CDR3, the DNA is TGTGCCAGCAGCTTATCGACAGGCGAAATTACCTATGGCTACACCTTC. This encodes CASSLSTGEITYGYTF.

The chain uses TRBV5-5 and TRBJ1-3; no reliable D call. Germline V gene lookup returns CDR1 SGHKS and CDR2 YYEKEE (reference sequence). The CDR3 consists of 14 residues. The germline V and J ends were trimmed by 0 bases and 3 bases, with 7 bases remaining between them. CDR3 sequence: CASSLGGGGNTIYF. The CDR3 nucleotides are TGTGCCAGCAGCTTGGGTGGCGGTGGAAACACCATATATTTT.

In nucleotides, the CDR3 is TGTGCCAGCAGCCCCTCGACTAGCGGGGGGGGTGAGCAGTTCTTC. It translates to CASSPSTSGGGEQFF. The V and J genes are TRBV7-2 and TRBJ2-1, with TRBD2 matching over 14 bases. The V gene end was trimmed by 5 bases and the J gene end by 9 bases; junction bases not matched to a gene: 6. Looked up from germline, CDR1 is SGHTA and CDR2 is FQGNSA. The CDR3 sequence is 15 residues long.

The gene calls are TRBV5-6 and TRBJ2-7; 9 positions match TRBD1. The CDR3 is made up of 15 amino acids. The V gene end was trimmed by 0 bases and the J gene end by 5 bases; junction bases not matched to a gene: 6. Looked up from germline, CDR1 is SGHDT and CDR2 is YYEEEE. The CDR3 DNA follows: TGTGCCAGCAGCTTGGAGTGGGACAGGGCTAACGAGCAGTACTTC. It translates to CASSLEWDRANEQYF.

This chain joins TRBV5-1 and TRBJ1-1; weak D call: TRBD1 (5 bases). V was shortened by 2 bases and J by 1 base, with 15 bases between the two germline ends. CDR1 is SGHRS, CDR2 YFSETQ, per germline. The length of the CDR3 is 16 residues. CDR3: CASSFSGGPGNTEAFF. The CDR3 nucleotides read TGCGCCAGCAGCTTTTCCGGGGGTCCGGGGAACACTGAAGCTTTCTTT.

This clone occurred a few times. CDR3 in DNA: TGTGCCATCCAAGCCGGTTCCTACGAGCAGTACTTC. Its protein product is CAIQAGSYEQYF. The chain carries TRBV10-3 and TRBJ2-7; D is unclear. There are 12 residues in the CDR3. With 8 bases removed from V and 1 base from J, the gap between germline ends came to 9 bases. Germline lookup yields CDR1 ENHRY and CDR2 SYGVKD.

The J gene is TRBJ2-5, the V gene TRBV6-1; D gene ambiguous. Germline-derived CDR1 and CDR2 are MNHNS and SASEGT. V lost 5 bases and J lost 5, with 15 bases in between. The CDR3 has 14 amino acids. CDR3 coding DNA: TGTGCCAGCAGTCCCGGTAATTCGTGGGAGACCCAGTACTTC. It encodes CASSPGNSWETQYF.

The CDR3 bases are TGTGCCAGCAGCACCTCCGGGACAGGATCCCGGGCTTTCTTT. Translation: CASSTSGTGSRAFF. The J gene is TRBJ1-1, the V gene TRBV11-2, with TRBD1 identical over 8 bases. The V gene's germline CDR1 is SGHAT and CDR2 FQNNGV. V was pared by 5 bases and J by 11 bases, with 13 bases of the junction left unmatched. This CDR3 has 14 amino acids.

This chain links TRBV6-5 with TRBJ1-1; D may be TRBD1 (6 bases). The germline CDR1 and CDR2 sequences are MNHEY and SVGAGI. Trimming removed 5 bases from V and 10 bases from J, with 17 bases in between. This CDR3 has 13 amino acids. CDR3 in amino acids: CASSPTQGPTAFF. The CDR3 DNA reads as TGTGCCAGCAGTCCAACACAGGGCCCGACAGCTTTCTTT.

The V and J genes are TRBV6-5 and TRBJ2-7; TRBD2 matches at 8 bases. Germline CDR1 is MNHEY and CDR2 is SVGAGI. CDR3 length equals 15 residues. The trim removed 6 bases at V and 2 bases at J, leaving 9 bases unmatched. The CDR3 nucleotides are TGTGCCAGCAGGCCTCTCGGGCGGGGGGCCTACGAGCAGTACTTC. Translated: CASRPLGRGAYEQYF.

The CDR3 region has the DNA TGTGCCAGCAGCTTCTCCGGGACTAGCGTGGACGAGCAGTACTTC. Protein product: CASSFSGTSVDEQYF. V is TRBV11-2 and J is TRBJ2-7; 10 nucleotides align to TRBD2. The CDR3 has 15 residues. V dropped 3 bases and J dropped 5; count of bases not matched to a gene: 7. Germline-derived CDR1 and CDR2 are SGHAT and FQNNGV.

The chain carries TRBV10-3 and TRBJ2-3, with 11 bases that match TRBD1. J lost 6 bases, V lost 7 bases, and 9 bases had no gene match. The CDR3 spans 15 residues. The V gene's germline CDR1 is ENHRY and CDR2 SYGVKD. The CDR3 DNA reads TGTGCCATCATCGAGGGGACAGGGGGGTCTGATACGCAGTATTTT. This sequence encodes CAIIEGTGGSDTQYF.

The sample holds one count of this clone. The chain uses TRBV27 and TRBJ1-1, with 9 bases lining up with TRBD1. The germline gives CDR1 MNHEY, CDR2 SMNVEV (reference sequence). Trimming cost V 4 bases and J 2 bases; bases outside gene matches: 5. The length of the CDR3 is 15 residues. The CDR3 coding sequence is TGTGCCAGCAGTTCGTGGGACAGGGCAAACACTGAAGCTTTCTTT. The encoded protein is CASSSWDRANTEAFF.

This clone was seen more than once but under ten times. The chain has TRBV7-6 and TRBJ1-5; 9 nucleotides align to TRBD1. The length of the CDR3 is 14 residues. The V segment lost 3 bases and the J segment 5 bases; nucleotides outside the gene matches: 2. From germline, CDR1 is SGHVS and CDR2 FNYEAQ. CDR3 nucleotide sequence: TGTGCCAGCAGCTTTGGGGACAGGGATCAGCCCCAGCATTTT. This codes for CASSFGDRDQPQHF.

The J gene is TRBJ1-5, the V gene TRBV27; the D gene is possibly TRBD1 (5 bases). Per the germline V gene, CDR1 is MNHEY and CDR2 is SMNVEV (reference sequence). CDR3 size: 15 residues. Trimming took off 3 bases at V and 0 bases at J, with 9 bases between the two ends. CDR3 loop: CASSLDILSNQPQHF. DNA of the CDR3: TGTGCCAGCAGTTTGGACATACTTAGCAATCAGCCCCAGCATTTT.

Here the CDR3 reads CAITRGQGGYEQYF. CDR3 coding DNA: TGTGCCATCACTCGAGGACAGGGTGGCTACGAGCAGTACTTC. J is TRBJ2-7 and V is TRBV10-3; 8 bases match TRBD1. Germline V lookup: CDR1 ENHRY, CDR2 SYGVKD. The V and J ends lost 7 bases and 3 bases, in that order; junction bases with no gene match: 8. The CDR3 contains 14 residues.